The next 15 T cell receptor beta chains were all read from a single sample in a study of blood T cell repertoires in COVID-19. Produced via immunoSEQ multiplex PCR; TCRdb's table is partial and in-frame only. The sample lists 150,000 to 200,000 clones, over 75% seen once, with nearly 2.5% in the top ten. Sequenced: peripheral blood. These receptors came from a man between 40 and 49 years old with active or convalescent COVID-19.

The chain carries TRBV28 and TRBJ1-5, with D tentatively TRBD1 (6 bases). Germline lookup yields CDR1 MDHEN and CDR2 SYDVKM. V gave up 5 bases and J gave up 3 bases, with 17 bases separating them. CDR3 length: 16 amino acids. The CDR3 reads CASSVLRGLYNQPQHF. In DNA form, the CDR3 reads TGTGCCAGCAGTGTTCTCAGGGGTCTCTACAATCAGCCCCAGCATTTT.

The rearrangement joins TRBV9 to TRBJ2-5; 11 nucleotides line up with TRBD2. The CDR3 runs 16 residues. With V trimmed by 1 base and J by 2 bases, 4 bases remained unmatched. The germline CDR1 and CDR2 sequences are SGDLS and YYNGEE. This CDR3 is CASSVRASGGQETQYF. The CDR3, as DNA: TGTGCCAGCAGCGTAAGAGCTAGCGGGGGGCAAGAGACCCAGTACTTC.

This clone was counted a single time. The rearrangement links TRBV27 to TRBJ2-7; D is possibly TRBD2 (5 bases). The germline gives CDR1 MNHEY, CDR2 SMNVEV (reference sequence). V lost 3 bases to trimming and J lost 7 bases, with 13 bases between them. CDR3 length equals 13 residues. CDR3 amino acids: CASSFRRSGEQYF. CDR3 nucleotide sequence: TGTGCCAGCAGTTTCAGACGGTCGGGGGAGCAGTACTTC.

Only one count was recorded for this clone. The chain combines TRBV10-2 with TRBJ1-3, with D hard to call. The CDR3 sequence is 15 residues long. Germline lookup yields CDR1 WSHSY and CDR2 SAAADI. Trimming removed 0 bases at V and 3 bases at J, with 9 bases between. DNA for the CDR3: TGCGCCAGCAGTGAGTCGGGCCTGGGTGGAAACACCATATATTTT. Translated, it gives CASSESGLGGNTIYF.

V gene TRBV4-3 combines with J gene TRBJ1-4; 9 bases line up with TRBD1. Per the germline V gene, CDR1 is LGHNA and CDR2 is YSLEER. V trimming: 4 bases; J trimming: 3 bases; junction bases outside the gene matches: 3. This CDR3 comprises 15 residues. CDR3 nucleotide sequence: TGCGCCAGCAGCCGTCGACAGGGGGCTAATGAAAAACTGTTTTTT. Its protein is CASSRRQGANEKLFF.

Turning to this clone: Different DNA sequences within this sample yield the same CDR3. As DNA, the CDR3 is TGTGCCAGCAGTAGGGACAGCCTGAACACTGAAGCTTTCTTT. It yields the protein CASSRDSLNTEAFF. This sequence joins TRBV6-5 and TRBJ1-1; 7 nucleotides align to TRBD1. Germline assignment: CDR1 MNHEY and CDR2 SVGAGI. V gave up 5 bases and J gave up 0 bases; unmatched junction bases: 3. The CDR3 runs to 14 residues.

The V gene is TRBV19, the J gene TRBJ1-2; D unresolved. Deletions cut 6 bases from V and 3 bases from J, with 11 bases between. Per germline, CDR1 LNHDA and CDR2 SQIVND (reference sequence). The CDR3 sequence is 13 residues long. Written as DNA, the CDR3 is TGTGCCAGTAGGGAGGGCCGGGACTATGGCTACACCTTC. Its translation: CASREGRDYGYTF.

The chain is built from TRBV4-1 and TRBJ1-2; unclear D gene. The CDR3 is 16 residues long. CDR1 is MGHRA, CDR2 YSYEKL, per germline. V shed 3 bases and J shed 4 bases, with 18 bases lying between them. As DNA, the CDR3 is TGCGCCAGCAGCCAGCCCACCCGGGGAGGGAGCTATGGCTACACCTTC. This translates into CASSQPTRGGSYGYTF.

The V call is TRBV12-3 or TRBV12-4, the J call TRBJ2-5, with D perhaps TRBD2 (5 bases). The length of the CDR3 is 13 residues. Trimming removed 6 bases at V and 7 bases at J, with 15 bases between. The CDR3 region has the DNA TGTGCCAGCAGGGCTGACTACGGAGGGACCCAGTACTTC. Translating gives CASRADYGGTQYF.

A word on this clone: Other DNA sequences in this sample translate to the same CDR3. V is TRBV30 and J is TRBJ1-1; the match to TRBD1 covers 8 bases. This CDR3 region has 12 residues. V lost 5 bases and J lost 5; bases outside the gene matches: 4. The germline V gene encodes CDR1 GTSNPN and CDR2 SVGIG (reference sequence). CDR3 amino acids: CAWDRGGTEAFF. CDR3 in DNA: TGTGCCTGGGACAGGGGCGGGACTGAAGCTTTCTTT.

The chain's CDR3 is CAWTQRVNSPLHF. CDR3 DNA: TGTGCCTGGACCCAGCGAGTCAATTCACCCCTCCACTTT. The chain couples TRBV30 to TRBJ1-6; D ambiguous. This CDR3 comprises 13 residues. Between the trimmed V and J ends, which lost 4 bases and 7 bases, there was a span of 11 bases. Germline CDR1 is GTSNPN and CDR2 is SVGIG (reference sequence).

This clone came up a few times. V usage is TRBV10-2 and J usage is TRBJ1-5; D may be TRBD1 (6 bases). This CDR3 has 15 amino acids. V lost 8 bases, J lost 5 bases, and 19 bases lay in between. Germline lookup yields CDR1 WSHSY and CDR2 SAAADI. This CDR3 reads CASGFGGGRDQPQHF. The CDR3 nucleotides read TGCGCCAGCGGATTTGGGGGCGGGAGGGATCAGCCCCAGCATTTT.

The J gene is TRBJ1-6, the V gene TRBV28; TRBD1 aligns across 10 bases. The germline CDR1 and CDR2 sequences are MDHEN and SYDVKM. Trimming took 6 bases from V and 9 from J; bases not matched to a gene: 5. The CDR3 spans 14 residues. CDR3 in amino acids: CASSSGQGFSPLHF. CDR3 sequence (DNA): TGTGCCAGCAGCTCGGGACAGGGGTTTTCACCCCTCCACTTT.

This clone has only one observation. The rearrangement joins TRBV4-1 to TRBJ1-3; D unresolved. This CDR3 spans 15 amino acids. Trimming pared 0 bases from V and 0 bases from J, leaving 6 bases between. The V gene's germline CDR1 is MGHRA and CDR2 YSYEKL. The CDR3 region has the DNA TGCGCCAGCAGCCAAGATCCCAGCTCTGGAAACACCATATATTTT. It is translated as CASSQDPSSGNTIYF.

CDR3 protein: CATITTGGWTEAFF. For the CDR3, the DNA is TGTGCCACGATCACTACAGGGGGCTGGACTGAAGCTTTCTTT. This chain joins TRBV6-5 and TRBJ1-1, with 9 positions matching TRBD1. The germline CDR1 and CDR2 sequences are MNHEY and SVGAGI. V shed 10 bases and J 5 bases; nucleotides not matched to a gene: 11. The CDR3 covers 14 residues.